This T cell receptor (beta chain) was sequenced during a study of OX40 agonist ivuxolimab in advanced cancers. In the study overall: Ivuxolimab was an agonistic, fully human IgG2 monoclonal antibody directed against OX40 (CD134), a costimulatory receptor. Partial responses were achieved by three dose-escalation patients, of whom one had hepatocellular carcinoma and two had cutaneous melanoma. Patients were allowed to have had prior anti-PD-1, anti-PD-L1 or anti-CTLA-4 therapy, and approximately 40% of the dose-escalation patients had been treated with checkpoint inhibitors. A male proportion of about 79% and a mean age of 60 years, ranging from about 20 to 79, were recorded for the dose-escalation cohort. The purpose of peripheral TCRbeta sequencing was to test whether ivuxolimab changed TCR sequence diversity and led to clonal T-cell expansion. Of the roughly 52 dose-escalation patients, hepatocellular carcinoma was present in around 20, melanoma in around 15, renal cell carcinoma in 9 and head and neck cancer in 9. The paper describes the monotherapy dose-escalation part (N of about 52 patients) of the phase I trial of ivuxolimab. Intravenous ivuxolimab was administered to patients every 2 weeks at six dose levels: 0.01, 0.1, 0.3, 1.5, 3 and 10 mg/kg.

The paper as a whole reports these results and caveats: Low levels of normalized T-cell clonal expansion were also shown by some nonresponding patients. Partial responders in the 0.1-3.0 mg/kg groups had among the lowest normalized peripheral clonal expansion, especially among CD8+ T cells. Which antigens the clonally expanded peripheral T cells were specific for was not determined. After ivuxolimab, expanded clones were on average more numerous among CD8+ T cells than among CD4+ T cells. At doses of 0.1 to 3.0 mg/kg, clonal expansion of both CD4+ and CD8+ blood T cells was observed from baseline to week 6.

Looking up the germline V gene yields CDR1 MNHEY and CDR2 SVGAGI. Germline trimming: 6 bases from V, 2 bases from J; junction bases outside gene matches: 3. The CDR3 runs 13 residues from the cysteine to the phenylalanine. Here the CDR3 DNA is all that survives: 39 bases in frame from base 1. Patients with a history of autoimmune disease or receiving systemic immunosuppression were excluded from the trial. Peripheral blood for TCR sequencing was collected from all dose cohorts at baseline, on cycle 4 day 1, and on cycle 7 day 1. The samples were taken from a phase I, first-in-human, multicenter, open-label dose-escalation trial of ivuxolimab. Adults with locally advanced or metastatic melanoma, renal cell carcinoma, hepatocellular carcinoma or head and neck squamous cell carcinoma were enrolled in the trial. Before TCR sequencing, CD4+ and CD8+ T cells were separately sorted from peripheral blood.

Genomic DNA was isolated from the sorted cells so that the TCRbeta CDR3 region could be sequenced. TCRbeta CDR3 regions were sequenced using the immunoSEQ Assay. TCRdb took this table from immuneACCESS and kept in-frame rearrangements with V and J called. Such tables lack part of the clones; where checked against another copy, unresolved V genes explain under half of the gap, and the rest is unexplained. The sample table shows fewer than 100,000 clones, and about 79% are seen once. The leading ten clones occupy over 1.3% of the sample. As to this clone: Its antigen is unknown. Per-base qualities were not stored, and no clone one base away is much larger.

The TCR sequence derives from an adult with an advanced solid tumor such as melanoma, head and neck, liver or kidney cancer. This specimen was CD4+ or CD8+ T cells sorted from blood, taken in a trial of the OX40 agonist ivuxolimab. Recombination linked TRBV6-5 to TRBJ1-2; the junction holds 7 bases that match TRBD1. The CDR3 reads CASRRDSNYGYTF. The DNA is as follows: TGTGCCAGCAGGAGGGACAGCAACTATGGCTACACCTTC.